This T cell receptor (beta chain) comes out of a study of cytomegalovirus exposure and HLA in healthy donors. Whole-study findings and limits: In vitro confirmation showed three CMV-associated chains to be CMV antigen specific.

Comments on this clone: Its specificity is unknown.

Trimming pared 6 bases from V and 1 base from J, leaving 10 bases between. CDR3 length: 13 residues. Per the germline V gene, CDR1 is ENHRY and CDR2 is SYGVKD. The PCR used 60 Vbeta and 13 Jbeta primers. The protocol was immunoSEQ multiplex PCR, while the TCRdb copy is restricted to in-frame clones and leaves out a portion. The profile shows 270,000 or so clones, roughly 90% of them singletons. The rearrangement joins TRBV10-3 to TRBJ2-7; tentative D call: TRBD2 (6 bases). Input material: PBMCs. This TCR was recovered from a man aged 40-55 years in good health and CMV-seropositive. The CDR3 DNA reads as TGTGCCATCAGGCGGGACGTTTCCTACGAGCAGTACTTC. This gives the protein CAIRRDVSYEQYF.